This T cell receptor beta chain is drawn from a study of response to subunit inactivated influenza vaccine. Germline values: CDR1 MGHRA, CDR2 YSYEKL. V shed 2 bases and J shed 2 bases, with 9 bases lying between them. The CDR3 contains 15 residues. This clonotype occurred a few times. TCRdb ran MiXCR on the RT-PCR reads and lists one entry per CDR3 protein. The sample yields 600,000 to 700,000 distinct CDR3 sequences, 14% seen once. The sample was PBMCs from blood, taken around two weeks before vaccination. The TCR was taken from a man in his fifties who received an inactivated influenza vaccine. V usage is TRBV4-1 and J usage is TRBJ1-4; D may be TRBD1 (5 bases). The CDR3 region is CASSQPGTTNEKLFF. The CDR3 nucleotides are TGCGCCAGCAGCCAACCCGGGACGACTAATGAAAAACTGTTTTTT.